The clone carrying this TCR beta chain has a handful of counts. Its antigen is undetermined. The source of the sample is a study of CD8+ T cells in alopecia areata. The study, taken as a whole, reports: Researchers reported that TCR sharing among patients proved less clear than in mice, possibly HLA-linked. Higher clonality was seen in lesional scalp than in normal scalp, especially in alopecia totalis/universalis.

Once RNA had been extracted, it was reverse transcribed into cDNA to act as the sequencing template. Sequenced by immunoSEQ multiplex PCR; TCRdb stores in-frame clones only, minus some. The repertoire has over 110,000 clones, about 51% of them found once; the top ten carry 0.95% to 1%. The specimen was CD4+ T cells sorted from blood, collected at week 0. The origin of this receptor is a human donor with alopecia areata.

Here the CDR3 DNA reads TGTGCCAGCAGCTTGGATAATCAGCCCCAGCATTTT. Amino acid sequence: CASSLDNQPQHF. This chain uses TRBV7-2 with TRBJ1-5; D is uncertain. The ends were cut back, 3 bases at V and 4 bases at J, with 4 bases in the middle. CDR3 length: 12 amino acids. Germline V CDR1 and CDR2: SGHTA, FQGNSA.